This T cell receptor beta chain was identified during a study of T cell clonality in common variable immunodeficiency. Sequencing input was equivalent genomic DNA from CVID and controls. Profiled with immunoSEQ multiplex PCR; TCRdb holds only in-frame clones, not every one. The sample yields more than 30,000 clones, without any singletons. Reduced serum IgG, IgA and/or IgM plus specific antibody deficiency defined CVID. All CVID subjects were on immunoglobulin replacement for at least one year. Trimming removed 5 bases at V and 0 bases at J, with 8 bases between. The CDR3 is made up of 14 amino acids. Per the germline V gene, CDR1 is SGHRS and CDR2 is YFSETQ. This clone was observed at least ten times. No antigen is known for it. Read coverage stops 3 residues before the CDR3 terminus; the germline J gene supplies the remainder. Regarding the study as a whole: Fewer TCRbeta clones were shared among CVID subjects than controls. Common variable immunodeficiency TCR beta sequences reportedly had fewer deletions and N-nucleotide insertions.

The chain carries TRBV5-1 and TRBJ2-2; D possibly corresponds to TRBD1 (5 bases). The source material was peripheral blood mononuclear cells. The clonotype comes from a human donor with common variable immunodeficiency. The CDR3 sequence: CASRQGSNTGELFF. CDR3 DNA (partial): TGCGCCAGCAGGCAGGGATCGAACACCGGGGAG.